The clone carrying this T cell receptor (beta chain) came up many times. As yet, its antigen is unknown. These data are taken from a study of shared clonotypes between healthy human individuals. Looking at the study overall: CD4 naive and CD4 memory each took three plates per donor, while CD8 naive took two and CD8 memory one.

General study points: The generation probabilities recorded for non-shared clonotypes fell below those of clonotypes shared by all four donors. Across subsets, estimated richness was generally greater for naive than for memory populations.

The authors' processing: Junction-only immunoSEQ sequences carried no quality scores, so filtering differed. TCRdb's table, derived via immunoSEQ multiplex PCR, lists solely in-frame clones and lacks some. The V and J calls and clone size are taken from that table; D and trimming were inferred from the DNA. The sample has 95,000 to 120,000 clones, under 70% seen once; the top ten hold under 30%. V gave up 4 bases and J gave up 5 bases, with 11 bases separating them. The CDR3 is 13 amino acids. Per germline, CDR1 PRHDT and CDR2 FYEKMQ (reference sequence). The chain joins TRBV13 to TRBJ2-5; D is tentatively TRBD1 or TRBD2 (5 bases each). The clonotype was recovered from a young woman in good health. Sequenced material: memory CD8+ T cells sorted from blood. Subset indicated: CD45RO+ cells pooled with CCR7-negative TemRA cells. The CDR3 loop is CASSSRGGETQYF. CDR3 bases: TGTGCCAGCAGCTCGAGGGGCGGGGAGACCCAGTACTTC.